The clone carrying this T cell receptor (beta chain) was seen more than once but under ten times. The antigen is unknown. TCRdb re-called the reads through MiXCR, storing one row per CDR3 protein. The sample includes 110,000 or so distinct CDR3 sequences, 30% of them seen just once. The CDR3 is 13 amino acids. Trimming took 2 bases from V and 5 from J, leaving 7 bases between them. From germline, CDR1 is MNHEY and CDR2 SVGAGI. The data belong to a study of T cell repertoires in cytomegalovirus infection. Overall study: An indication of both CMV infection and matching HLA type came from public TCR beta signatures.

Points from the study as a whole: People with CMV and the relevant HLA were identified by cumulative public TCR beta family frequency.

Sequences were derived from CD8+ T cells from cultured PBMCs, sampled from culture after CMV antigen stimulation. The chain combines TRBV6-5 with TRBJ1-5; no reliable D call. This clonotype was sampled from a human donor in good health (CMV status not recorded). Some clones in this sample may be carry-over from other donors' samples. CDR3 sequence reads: CASSYLIDQPQHF. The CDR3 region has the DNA TGTGCCAGCAGTTACCTAATAGATCAGCCCCAGCATTTT.